This T cell receptor (beta chain) was obtained from a study of PD-1 blockade in classical Hodgkin lymphoma. Study-level points and caveats: Complete responders' diversity at baseline resembled that of newly diagnosed patients. Only CD4+ TCR diversity, not CD8+, had risen significantly by C4D1.

This clone was detected only a few times. The antigen is undetermined. Time point reported: cycle 4 day 1 (C4D1), after around six weeks of nivolumab. Each patient's relapse followed autologous stem cell transplantation, and brentuximab vedotin exposure varied. Purified CD4+ T cells were obtained from thawed PBMCs through magnetic negative selection. Complete response, partial response or progressive disease were the best responses. Method: immunoSEQ multiplex PCR; TCRdb's copy keeps in-frame clones and lacks some. There are roughly 15,000 clones in the sample; 60% to 85% occur only once, and around 1.9% lies in the top ten. From germline, CDR1 is SGHRS and CDR2 YFSETQ. CDR3 length: 15 residues. The germline V and J ends were trimmed by 4 bases and 8 bases, with 18 bases remaining between them.

This TCR was sampled from a human donor with classical Hodgkin lymphoma. The sequencing here drew on CD4+ T cells from blood, taken before the fourth cycle of nivolumab. The chain recombines TRBV5-1 with TRBJ2-2; no clear D gene. CDR3 amino acids: CASSPGYPGSGELFF. CDR3 in DNA: TGCGCCAGCAGCCCGGGTTACCCTGGGTCTGGGGAGCTGTTTTTT.